This TCR beta chain was captured by sequencing in a study of blood T cell repertoires in COVID-19. For the study at large: COVID-19 samples, acute and convalescent, were from the United States, Italy and Spain. Nucleic acid was either cDNA or gDNA, and it came from T cells, B-cell-depleted T cells, or PBMCs.

In germline, CDR1 is SEHNR, CDR2 FQNEAQ (reference sequence). The V segment lost 10 bases and the J segment 1 base; nucleotides outside the gene matches: 15. CDR3 length: 17 residues. The assay was immunoSEQ multiplex PCR, and TCRdb's table has in-frame clones only and misses some. The table includes some 320,000 clones, roughly 85% detected once. This chain uses TRBV7-9 with TRBJ2-2, with TRBD2 matching over 7 bases. Sequencing used PBMCs or T cells enriched from blood (not recorded which). The clonotype was recovered from a woman in her 30s who had been exposed to COVID-19. CDR3 amino acids: CATPGLLNSMNTGELFF. CDR3 DNA sequence: TGTGCCACCCCGGGACTATTAAACTCTATGAACACCGGGGAGCTGTTTTTT.